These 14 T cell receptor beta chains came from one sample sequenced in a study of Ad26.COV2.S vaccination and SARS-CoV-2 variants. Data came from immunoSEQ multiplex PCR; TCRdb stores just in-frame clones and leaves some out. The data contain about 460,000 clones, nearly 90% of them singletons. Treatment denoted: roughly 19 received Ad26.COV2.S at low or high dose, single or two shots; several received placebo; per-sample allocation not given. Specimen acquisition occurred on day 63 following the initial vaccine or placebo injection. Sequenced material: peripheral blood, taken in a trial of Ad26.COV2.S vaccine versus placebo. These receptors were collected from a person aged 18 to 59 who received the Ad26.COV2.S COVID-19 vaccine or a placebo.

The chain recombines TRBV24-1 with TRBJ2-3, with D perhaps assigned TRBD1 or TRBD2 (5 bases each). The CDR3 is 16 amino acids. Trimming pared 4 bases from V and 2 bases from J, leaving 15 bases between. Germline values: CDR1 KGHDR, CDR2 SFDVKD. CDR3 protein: CATSEKGRPFTDTQYF. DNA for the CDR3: TGTGCCACCAGTGAAAAGGGACGGCCCTTCACAGATACGCAGTATTTT.

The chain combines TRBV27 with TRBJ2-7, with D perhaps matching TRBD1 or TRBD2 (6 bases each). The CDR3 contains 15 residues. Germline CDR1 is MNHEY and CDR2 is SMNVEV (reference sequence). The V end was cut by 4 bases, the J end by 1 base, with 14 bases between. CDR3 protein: CASSSIGGQSYEQYF. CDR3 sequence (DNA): TGTGCCAGCAGTTCTATCGGGGGCCAATCCTACGAGCAGTACTTC.

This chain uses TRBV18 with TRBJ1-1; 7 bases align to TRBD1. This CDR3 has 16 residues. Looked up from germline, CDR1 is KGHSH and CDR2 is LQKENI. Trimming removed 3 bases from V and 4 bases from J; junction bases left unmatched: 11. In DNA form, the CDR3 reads TGTGCCAGCTCACCTCGACGGGACAGTCGGTCCACTGAAGCTTTCTTT. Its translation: CASSPRRDSRSTEAFF.

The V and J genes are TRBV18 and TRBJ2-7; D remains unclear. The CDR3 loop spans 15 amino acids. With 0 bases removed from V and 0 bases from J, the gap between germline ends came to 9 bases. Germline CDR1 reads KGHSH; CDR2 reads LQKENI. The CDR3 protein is CASSPPGRSSYEQYF. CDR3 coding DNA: TGTGCCAGCTCACCACCCGGGCGGAGCTCCTACGAGCAGTACTTC.

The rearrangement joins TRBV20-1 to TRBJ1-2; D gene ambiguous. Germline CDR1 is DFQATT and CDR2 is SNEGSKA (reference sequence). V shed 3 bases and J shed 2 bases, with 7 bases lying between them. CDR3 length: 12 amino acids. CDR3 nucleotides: TGCAGTGCTAGTACGGCCAACTATGGCTACACCTTC. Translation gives CSASTANYGYTF.

CDR3 protein: CATFRGRDTEAFF. DNA for the CDR3: TGTGCCACCTTCCGGGGGCGGGACACTGAAGCTTTCTTT. The chain combines TRBV28 with TRBJ1-1, with D perhaps TRBD1 (6 bases). The V end lost 10 bases, the J end lost 3 bases, and 15 bases lay between the germline ends. Per germline, CDR1 MDHEN and CDR2 SYDVKM. There are 13 residues in the CDR3.

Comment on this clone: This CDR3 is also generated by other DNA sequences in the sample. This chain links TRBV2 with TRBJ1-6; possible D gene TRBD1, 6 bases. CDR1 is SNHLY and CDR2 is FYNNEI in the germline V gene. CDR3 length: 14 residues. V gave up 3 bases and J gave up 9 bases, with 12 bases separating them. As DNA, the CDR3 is TGTGCCAGCAGTGACTGGGGGCGAGGTTCACCCCTCCACTTT. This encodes CASSDWGRGSPLHF.

The CDR3 region is CAISGATNYGYTF. The CDR3 DNA is TGTGCCATCAGTGGGGCGACTAACTATGGCTACACCTTC. The chain uses TRBV10-3 and TRBJ1-2; D call uncertain. Germline-derived CDR1 and CDR2 are ENHRY and SYGVKD. V was cut by 4 bases and J by 0 bases, with 6 bases left in between. The CDR3 consists of 13 residues.

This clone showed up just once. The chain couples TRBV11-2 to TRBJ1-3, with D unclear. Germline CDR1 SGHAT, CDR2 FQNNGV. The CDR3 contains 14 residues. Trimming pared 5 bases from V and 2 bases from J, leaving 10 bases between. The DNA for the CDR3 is TGTGCCAGCAGCAGCCCTAAAGCTGGAAACACCATATATTTT. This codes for CASSSPKAGNTIYF.

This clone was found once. CDR3 region: CASSLTGSWDEQFF. As DNA, the CDR3 is TGTGCCAGCAGTCTCACAGGATCCTGGGATGAGCAGTTCTTC. The V call is TRBV28, the J call TRBJ2-1; TRBD1 is a possible D gene (5 bases). From germline, CDR1 is MDHEN and CDR2 SYDVKM. CDR3 size: 14 residues. The V end was cut by 5 bases, the J end by 8 bases, with 16 bases between.

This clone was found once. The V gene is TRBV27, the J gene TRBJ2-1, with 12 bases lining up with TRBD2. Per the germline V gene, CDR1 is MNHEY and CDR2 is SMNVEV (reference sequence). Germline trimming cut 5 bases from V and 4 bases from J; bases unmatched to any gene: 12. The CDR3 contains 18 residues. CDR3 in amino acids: CASSRLAGGFSLYNEQFF. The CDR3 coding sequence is TGTGCCAGCAGTAGGCTAGCGGGGGGGTTTAGCTTGTACAATGAGCAGTTCTTC.

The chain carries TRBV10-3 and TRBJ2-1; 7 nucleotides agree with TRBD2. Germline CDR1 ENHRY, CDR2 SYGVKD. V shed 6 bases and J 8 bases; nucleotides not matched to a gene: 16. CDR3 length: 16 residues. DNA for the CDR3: TGTGCCATCAGCGGCCCGGGACTAAGGGTCGTTCATGAGCAGTTCTTC. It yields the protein CAISGPGLRVVHEQFF.

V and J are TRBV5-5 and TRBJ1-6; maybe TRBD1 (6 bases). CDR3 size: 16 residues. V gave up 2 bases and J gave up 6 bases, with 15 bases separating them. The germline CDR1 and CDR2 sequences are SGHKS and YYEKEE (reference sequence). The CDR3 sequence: CASSLQGRTINSPLHF. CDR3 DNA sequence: TGTGCCAGCAGCTTACAGGGCCGTACAATTAATTCACCCCTCCACTTT.

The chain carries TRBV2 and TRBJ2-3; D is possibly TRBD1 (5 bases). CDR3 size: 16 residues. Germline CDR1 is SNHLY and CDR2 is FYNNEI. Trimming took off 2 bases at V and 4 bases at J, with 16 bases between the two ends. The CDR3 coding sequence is TGTGCCAGCAGTGAATTCTGGACGGCCAGGGCAGATACGCAGTATTTT. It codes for CASSEFWTARADTQYF.